Described below is a single T cell receptor beta chain sequence and its context. The target antigen is unknown. The entry originates in a study of CD8 T cell repertoires and HIV-1 epitope variants. Study-wide background: Controls were a CMV, EBV and flu peptide pool, Ebola AY9 negative control, and no-peptide well. Enriched T cells were co-cultured with equal autologous T cell-negative cells.

The CDR3 runs to 12 residues. The V gene's germline CDR1 is SGHNT and CDR2 YYREEE (reference sequence). Trimming shortened V by 6 bases and J by 12 bases, and 16 bases separated the two germline ends. Findings of the study overall: This assay reports beta chains of antigen-expanded cells, not T cell function. Nine or ten antigen-specific TCR beta clonotypes were found; five to seven seemed cross-reactive to variants.

The data were produced by immunoSEQ multiplex PCR, yet TCRdb's version contains in-frame clones alone and is incomplete. The data contain 4,700 or so clones, about 63% of them singletons. The sequence derives from a male donor with HIV. This chain connects TRBV5-4 to TRBJ2-1; a weak D match, TRBD1 (5 bases). Sample: cultured CD8+ T cells derived from PBMCs. The CDR3 DNA is TGTGCCAGCACCTATGACAGTAACGGGCAGTTCTTC. It encodes CASTYDSNGQFF. Full variable domain (rest looked up from reference TRBV5-4 and TRBJ2-1): ETGVTQSPTHLIKTRGQQVTLRCSSQSGHNTVSWYQQALGQGPQFIFQYYREEENGRGNFPPRFSGLQFPNYSSELNVNALELDDSALYLCASTYDSNGQFFGPGTRLTVL.